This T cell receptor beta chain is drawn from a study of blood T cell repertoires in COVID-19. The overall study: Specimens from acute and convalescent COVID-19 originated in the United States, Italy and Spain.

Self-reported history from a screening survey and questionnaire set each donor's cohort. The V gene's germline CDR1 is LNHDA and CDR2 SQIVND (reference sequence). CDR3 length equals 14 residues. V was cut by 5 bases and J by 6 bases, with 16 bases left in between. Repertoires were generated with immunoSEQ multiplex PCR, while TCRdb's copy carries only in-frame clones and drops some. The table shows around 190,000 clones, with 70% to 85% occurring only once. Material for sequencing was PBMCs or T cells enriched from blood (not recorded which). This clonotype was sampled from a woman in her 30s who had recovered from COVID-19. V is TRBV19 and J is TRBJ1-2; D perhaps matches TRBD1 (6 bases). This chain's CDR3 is CASSSTRGGHGYTF. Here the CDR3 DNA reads TGTGCCAGTAGTTCTACCAGGGGTGGGCATGGCTACACCTTC.